This TCR beta chain was sequenced during a study of control samples from healthy donors and cancer patients. From germline, CDR1 is SQVTM and CDR2 ANQGSEA. V dropped 1 base and J dropped 3; count of bases not matched to a gene: 5. This CDR3 region has 14 residues. Generated by immunoSEQ multiplex PCR, the TCRdb table keeps only in-frame clones and is missing some. The repertoire holds over 100,000 clones, with 90% as singletons. The genes are TRBV29-1 and TRBJ2-7, with TRBD2 identical over 8 bases. This TCR was recovered from a man aged 35 to 55 in good health. Sequencing used blood. Here the CDR3 reads CSVEGSGGDYEQYF. The CDR3 nucleotides read TGCAGCGTTGAAGGCTCGGGGGGGGACTACGAGCAGTACTTC.